The rows below give T cell receptor beta chains drawn from one sample of a study of T cells after yellow fever vaccination. One entry per CDR3 protein results from TCRdb running MiXCR on the 5' RACE reads. Of hundreds of thousands of distinct CDR3 sequences in the sample, roughly a sixth are singletons; the top ten hold around 15%. The sample was PBMCs, taken about 5 days after the first yellow fever vaccination. Receptor source: a man aged 18 to 29 who received the YFV17D yellow fever vaccine. The CDR3 runs from the conserved cysteine through the conserved F or W. The order of the fields is clone size, V gene, J gene, D gene, CDR3 DNA, CDR3 protein. A D gene is named only where the DNA matches it firmly. Clone size appears in some rows only: once, few, many, or a class for an expanded clone.

NA,TRBV4-1,TRBJ2-7,NA,TGCGCCAGCAGCCAAGAGGGTCAAGTCTACGAGCAGTACTTC,CASSQEGQVYEQYF
NA,TRBV7-9,TRBJ1-6,NA,TGTGCCAGCAGTGTATGGAATTCACCCCTCCACTTT,CASSVWNSPLHF
few,TRBV5-6,TRBJ1-2,NA,TGTGCCAGCAGCTTGGGATATTCCTACACCTTC,CASSLGYSYTF
NA,TRBV4-1,TRBJ1-3,NA,TGCGCCAGCAGCCAAGGCGGGCTTCTCCGAATCTATTTT,CASSQGGLLRIYF
few,TRBV11-2,TRBJ1-1,TRBD1,TGTGCCAGCCGGAACGACAGGGTAGGTCTTACTGAAGCTTTCTTT,CASRNDRVGLTEAFF
NA,TRBV5-1,TRBJ2-7,TRBD1,TGCGCCAGCAGCTTGGCCAATTTACAGGGGCCATACGAGCAGTACTTC,CASSLANLQGPYEQYF
few,TRBV7-9,TRBJ1-4,NA,TGTGCCAGCAGCTTAGTATTGGGCGAAAAACTGTTTTTT,CASSLVLGEKLFF
few,TRBV12-5,TRBJ2-1,TRBD1,TGTGCTAGTGGTTTGGGGACACAGGGGAGCTCCTACAATGAGCAGTTCTTC,CASGLGTQGSSYNEQFF
few,TRBV7-2,TRBJ2-7,NA,TGTGCCAGCAGCTTAGGGTACGGATTCTACGAGCAGTACTTC,CASSLGYGFYEQYF
many,TRBV7-3,TRBJ2-1,NA,TGTGCCAGCAGCAAAAGGGGGAATGAGCAGTTCTTC,CASSKRGNEQFF
NA,TRBV7-2,TRBJ2-3,NA,TGTGCCAGCAGCTTAGAGGCGCTAGCTTCGACAGATACGCAGTATTTT,CASSLEALASTDTQYF
few,TRBV7-9,TRBJ1-1,NA,TGTGCCAGCAGCTTAGATGTGGTAGGGTTTGGGGCTTTCTTT,CASSLDVVGFGAFF
many,TRBV5-1,TRBJ1-3,NA,TGCGCCAGCAGCTTGATAGACGGAGGAAACACCATATATTTT,CASSLIDGGNTIYF
few,TRBV5-1,TRBJ2-1,TRBD1,TGCGCCAGCAGCATCACAGGGGCCAATGAGCAGTTCTTC,CASSITGANEQFF
many,TRBV4-3,TRBJ2-5,TRBD2,TGCGCCAGCAGCCACTTAACTAGCGGGGGGGGACAAGAGACCCAGTACTTC,CASSHLTSGGGQETQYF
NA,TRBV6-1,TRBJ2-1,NA,TGTGCCAGCAGGGGAACGGGGTATAGGGATGAGCAGTTCTTC,CASRGTGYRDEQFF
few,TRBV6-6,TRBJ1-3,NA,TGTGCCAGCAGTTCAAAGGACACCATATATTTT,CASSSKDTIYF
NA,TRBV12-3/TRBV12-4,TRBJ1-4,NA,TGTGCCAGCAGGCGAAACCCTAATGAAAAACTGTTTTTT,CASRRNPNEKLFF
few,TRBV29-1,TRBJ1-2,NA,TGCAGCGTTGTTAGTTGGGACTATGGCTACACCTTC,CSVVSWDYGYTF
few,TRBV20-1,TRBJ2-1,TRBD2,TGCAGTGCTAGAGATCTTCCGGGGGGTTTGAAGGGGAATGAGCAGTTCTTC,CSARDLPGGLKGNEQFF
few,TRBV4-3,TRBJ1-4,NA,TGCGCCAGCAGCCAAGATGCCGGGCAGGGAAGGCAGCTGTTTTTT,CASSQDAGQGRQLFF
many,TRBV6-5,TRBJ2-3,NA,TGTGCCAGCAGTTCCTCAGGTTCCGTCTGGACGCAGTATTTT,CASSSSGSVWTQYF
few,TRBV12-3/TRBV12-4,TRBJ2-2,TRBD2,TGTGCCAGCAGTTTCCGAGCGGGGGGGACCGGGGAGCTGTTTTTT,CASSFRAGGTGELFF
NA,TRBV4-3,TRBJ2-1,NA,TGCGCCAGCAGCCAAGAGGATGAGCAGTTCTTC,CASSQEDEQFF
NA,TRBV5-1,TRBJ2-7,NA,TGCGCCAGCATAAAGGGAGGAAACGGTGAGGACGAGCAGTACTTC,CASIKGGNGEDEQYF
NA,TRBV12-3/TRBV12-4,TRBJ2-1,TRBD2,TGTGCCAGCAGTGTGGCGGGACTAGCAAATGAGCAGTTCTTC,CASSVAGLANEQFF
NA,TRBV20-1,TRBJ2-5,NA,TGCAGTGCTAACGCCCGACCCCTAGTTAGGTATGGAGAGACCCAGTACTTC,CSANARPLVRYGETQYF
NA,TRBV6-1,TRBJ1-1,NA,TGTGCCAGCAGGCCTATAGATCAGGGGCGCACTGAAGCTTTCTTT,CASRPIDQGRTEAFF
NA,TRBV20-1,TRBJ2-3,TRBD2,TGCAGTGCTACCGGGACTAGTATCGGTACGCAGTATTTT,CSATGTSIGTQYF
NA,TRBV18,TRBJ2-5,TRBD2,TGTGTCAGCTCACCACTCAGCCAACTAGCGGGGGAAGAGACCCAGTACTTC,CVSSPLSQLAGEETQYF
NA,TRBV11-2,TRBJ2-1,NA,TGTGCCAGCAGCCGAAGCGGTGAGCAGTTCTTC,CASSRSGEQFF
NA,TRBV12-3/TRBV12-4,TRBJ2-3,TRBD2,TGTGCCAGCAGTTCCATGACTAGCGGGGGGGCGACAGATACGCAGTATTTT,CASSSMTSGGATDTQYF
many,TRBV5-8,TRBJ1-2,TRBD1,TGTGCCAGCGGCTGGACAGGGGGAAACTATGGCTACACCTTC,CASGWTGGNYGYTF
NA,TRBV29-1,TRBJ2-7,NA,TGCAGCGCCACGGACTCCTACGAGCAGTACTTC,CSATDSYEQYF
NA,TRBV3-1,TRBJ2-2,NA,TGTGCCAGCAGCCAAGAAGGGCGGGGAGCAAACACCGGGGAGCTGTTTTTT,CASSQEGRGANTGELFF
NA,TRBV12-3/TRBV12-4,TRBJ2-5,TRBD2,TGTGCCAGCAGTTTAGATCGACTAGCGGGACAAATAGAGACCCAGTACTTC,CASSLDRLAGQIETQYF
NA,TRBV6-5,TRBJ2-7,NA,TGTGCCAGCAGCACAGGGTTTGAGCAGTACTTC,CASSTGFEQYF
few,TRBV12-3/TRBV12-4,TRBJ1-3,NA,TGTGCCAGCAGCTTACTCTCCGGAAACACCATATATTTT,CASSLLSGNTIYF
NA,TRBV6-1,TRBJ1-1,TRBD1,TGTGCCAGCAGTCCGGACAGGGGCACGGGCAGAGCTTTCTTT,CASSPDRGTGRAFF
few,TRBV4-1,TRBJ2-2,NA,TGCGCCAGCAGCCCGTCCGTCGCGGGGGCGGGGTACACCGGGGAGCTGTTTTTT,CASSPSVAGAGYTGELFF
few,TRBV27,TRBJ1-2,NA,TGTGCCAGCAGTTTAGGAGTACGGGGGGTTGGCTACACCTTC,CASSLGVRGVGYTF
NA,TRBV6-6,TRBJ2-5,NA,TGTGCCAGCAGTACGGTCCAAGAGACCCAGTACTTC,CASSTVQETQYF
few,TRBV12-5,TRBJ1-5,TRBD1,TGTGCTAGTGCGCGGGGACAGGGCCCCAATCAGCCCCAGCATTTT,CASARGQGPNQPQHF
few,TRBV5-1,TRBJ2-1,NA,TGCGCCAGCAGCTTGGCCTCTTTACGGCAGAAGCTCTACAATGAGCAGTTCTTC,CASSLASLRQKLYNEQFF